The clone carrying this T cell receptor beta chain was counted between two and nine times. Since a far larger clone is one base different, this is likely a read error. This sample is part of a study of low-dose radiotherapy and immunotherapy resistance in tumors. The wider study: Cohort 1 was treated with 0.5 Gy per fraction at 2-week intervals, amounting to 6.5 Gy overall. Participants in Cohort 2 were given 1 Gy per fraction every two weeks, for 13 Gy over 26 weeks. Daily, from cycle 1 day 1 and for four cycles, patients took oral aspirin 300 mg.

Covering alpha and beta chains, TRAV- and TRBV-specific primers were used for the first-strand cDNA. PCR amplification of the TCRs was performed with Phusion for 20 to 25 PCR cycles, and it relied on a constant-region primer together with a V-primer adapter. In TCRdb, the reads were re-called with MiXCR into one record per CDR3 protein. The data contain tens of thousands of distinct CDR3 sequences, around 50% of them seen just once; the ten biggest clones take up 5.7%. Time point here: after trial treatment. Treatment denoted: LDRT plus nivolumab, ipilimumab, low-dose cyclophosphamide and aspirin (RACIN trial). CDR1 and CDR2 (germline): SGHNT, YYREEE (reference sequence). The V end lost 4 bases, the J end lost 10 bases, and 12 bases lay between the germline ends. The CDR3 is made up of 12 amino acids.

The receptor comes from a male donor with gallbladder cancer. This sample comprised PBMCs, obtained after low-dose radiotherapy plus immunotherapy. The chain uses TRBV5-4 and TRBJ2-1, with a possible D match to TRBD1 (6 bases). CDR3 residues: CASSRDRYEQFF. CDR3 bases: TGTGCCAGCAGCCGAGACAGGTACGAGCAGTTCTTC.